The present TCR beta chain was sequenced within a study of cytomegalovirus exposure and HLA in healthy donors. This clone came up a few times. Germline trimming cut 7 bases from V and 7 bases from J; bases unmatched to any gene: 14. CDR3 size: 15 residues. In germline, CDR1 is SNHLY, CDR2 FYNNEI. PCR involved 60 Vbeta and 13 Jbeta primers. Sequencing was performed with immunoSEQ multiplex PCR; in TCRdb, only in-frame clones are kept and a portion is missing. The sample shows approximately 88,000 clones, 60% to 80% of them seen only once. The specimen was PBMCs. The source is a man between 50 and 59 years old in good health and CMV-seropositive. The rearrangement joins TRBV2 to TRBJ2-5; 8 nucleotides match TRBD2. This CDR3 is CASTESGGAKVTQYF. The CDR3 coding sequence is TGTGCCAGCACCGAGTCGGGGGGGGCTAAGGTGACCCAGTACTTC.